This T cell receptor beta chain comes out of a study of control samples from healthy donors and cancer patients. Only in-frame clones appear in the TCRdb table, and some are missing; sequencing was by immunoSEQ multiplex PCR. The table lists some 96,000 clones, more than 85% of them singletons. This CDR3 has 14 amino acids. V lost 4 bases to trimming and J lost 8 bases, with 16 bases between them. The germline V gene has CDR1 KGHDR and CDR2 SFDVKD. The V and J genes are TRBV24-1 and TRBJ1-2; perhaps TRBD1 as D (5 bases). The specimen was blood. The sequence was obtained from a man between 18 and 35 years old in good health. Here the CDR3 reads CATSDRDSPDGYTF. In DNA form, the CDR3 reads TGTGCCACCAGTGACCGGGACTCCCCTGACGGCTACACCTTC.